This T cell receptor beta chain comes out of a study of Ad26.COV2.S vaccination and SARS-CoV-2 variants. Treatment meaning: some 20 received Ad26.COV2.S at low or high dose, single or two shots; several received placebo; per-sample allocation not given. The samples date from day 63 after the first vaccine or placebo injection. Cohort 1b enrolled adults aged 18-55 years in Boston. Clones were sequenced by immunoSEQ multiplex PCR, and TCRdb holds only the in-frame ones, with some missing. Found here are some 640,000 clones, around 89% of them singletons; the top ten hold around 1.5%. J lost 2 bases, V lost 6 bases, and 15 bases had no gene match. The germline V gene has CDR1 LNHNV and CDR2 YYDKDF (reference sequence). The CDR3 loop spans 18 amino acids.

This TCR derives from a person between 18 and 65 years old who received the Ad26.COV2.S COVID-19 vaccine or a placebo. Specimen: peripheral blood, collected in a trial of Ad26.COV2.S vaccine versus placebo. The V and J genes are TRBV15 and TRBJ2-3; TRBD2 aligns across 9 bases. The CDR3 protein is CATSHPGRLAVYTDTQYF. The CDR3 nucleotides read TGTGCCACCAGTCATCCCGGGCGACTAGCGGTATACACAGATACGCAGTATTTT.